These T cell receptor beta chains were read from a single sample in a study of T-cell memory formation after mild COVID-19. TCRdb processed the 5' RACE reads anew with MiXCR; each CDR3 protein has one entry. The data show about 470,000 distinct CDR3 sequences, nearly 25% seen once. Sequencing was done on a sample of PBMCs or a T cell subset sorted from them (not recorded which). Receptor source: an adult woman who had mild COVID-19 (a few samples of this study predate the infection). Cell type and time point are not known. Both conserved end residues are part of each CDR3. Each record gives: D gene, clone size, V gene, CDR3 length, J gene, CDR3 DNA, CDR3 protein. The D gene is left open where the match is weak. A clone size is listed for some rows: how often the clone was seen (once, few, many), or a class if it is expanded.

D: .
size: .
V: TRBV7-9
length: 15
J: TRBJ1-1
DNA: TGTGCCAGCAGCTTAATCACCGGGGGGGACACTGAAGCTTTCTTT
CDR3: CASSLITGGDTEAFF

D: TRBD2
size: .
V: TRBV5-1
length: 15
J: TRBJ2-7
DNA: TGCGCCAGCAGCTTGGTAGCGGGGGAACTTTACGAGCAGTACTTC
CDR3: CASSLVAGELYEQYF

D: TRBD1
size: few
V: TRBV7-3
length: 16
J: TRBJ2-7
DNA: TGTGCCAGCAGGAAGAACACCGGGACAGGGGAATACGAGCAGTACTTC
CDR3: CASRKNTGTGEYEQYF

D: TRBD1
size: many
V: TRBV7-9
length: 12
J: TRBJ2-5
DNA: TGTGCCGGGGGACAGTCGAGAGAGACCCAGTACTTC
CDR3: CAGGQSRETQYF

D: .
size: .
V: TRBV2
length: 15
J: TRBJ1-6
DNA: TGTGCCAGCCGCCCCGGACAGACGAATAATTCACCCCTCCACTTT
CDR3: CASRPGQTNNSPLHF

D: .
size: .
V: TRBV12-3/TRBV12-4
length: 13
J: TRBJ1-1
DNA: TGTGCCAGCATCCTCCCATCGATCCCTGAAGCTTTCTTT
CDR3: CASILPSIPEAFF

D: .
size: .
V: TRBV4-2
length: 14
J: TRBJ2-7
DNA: TGTGCCAGCAGCCCGTCCCGGGAGTACTACGAGCAGTACTTC
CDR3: CASSPSREYYEQYF

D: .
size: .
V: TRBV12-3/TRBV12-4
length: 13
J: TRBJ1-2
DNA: TGTGCCAGCACCCTCGGGAGGGTCTATGGCTACACCTTC
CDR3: CASTLGRVYGYTF

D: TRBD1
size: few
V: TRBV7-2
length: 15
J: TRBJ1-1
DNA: TGTGCCAGCAGCCCCTGGACAGGTGGTTACACTGAAGCTTTCTTT
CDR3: CASSPWTGGYTEAFF

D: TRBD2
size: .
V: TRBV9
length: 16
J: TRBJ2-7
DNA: TGTGCCAGCAGCGGAGCCGGGACTAGCGGGATATACGAGCAGTACTTC
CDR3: CASSGAGTSGIYEQYF

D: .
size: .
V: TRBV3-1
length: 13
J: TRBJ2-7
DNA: TGTGCCAGCAGTCTAAGGCCTGCTGAGGAGCAGTACTTC
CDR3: CASSLRPAEEQYF

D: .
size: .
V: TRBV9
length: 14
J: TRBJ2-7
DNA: TGTGCCAGCAGCGTAGGGGGGACTCCCGGAGAGCAGTACTTC
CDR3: CASSVGGTPGEQYF

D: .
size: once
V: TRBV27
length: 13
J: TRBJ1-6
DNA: TGTGCCAGCAGCTCCCAGGGGAGTTCACCCCTCCACTTT
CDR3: CASSSQGSSPLHF

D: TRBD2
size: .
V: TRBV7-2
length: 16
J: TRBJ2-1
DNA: TGTGCCAGCAGCTTAGGGATAGCGGGAGGGAGCAATGAGCAGTTCTTC
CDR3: CASSLGIAGGSNEQFF

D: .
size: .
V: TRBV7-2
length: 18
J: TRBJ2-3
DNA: TGTGCCAGCAGCTTAAATCCGATAGGGGTTTTGAGCACAGATACGCAGTATTTT
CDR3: CASSLNPIGVLSTDTQYF

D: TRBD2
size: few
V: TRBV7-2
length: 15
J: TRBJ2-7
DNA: TGTGCCAGCAGCTTCCACACTAGCGGGTTTTACGAGCAGTACTTC
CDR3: CASSFHTSGFYEQYF

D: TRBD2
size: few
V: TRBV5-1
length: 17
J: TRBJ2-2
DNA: TGCGCCAGCAGCTTGGCCGTGACTAGCGGGAGAGGCGGGGAGCTGTTTTTT
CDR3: CASSLAVTSGRGGELFF

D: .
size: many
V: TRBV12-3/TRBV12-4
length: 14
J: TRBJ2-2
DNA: TGTGCCAGCAGTTTATCCCCTAGACCCGGGGAGCTGTTTTTT
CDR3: CASSLSPRPGELFF

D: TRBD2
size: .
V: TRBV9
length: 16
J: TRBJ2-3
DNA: TGTGCCAGCAGCAAACACGAGGGAGGGGTTGCAGATACGCAGTATTTT
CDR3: CASSKHEGGVADTQYF

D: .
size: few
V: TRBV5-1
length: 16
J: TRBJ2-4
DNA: TGCGCCAGCAGCTTGGAGGGGCAGGGGGCCAAAAACATTCAGTACTTC
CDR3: CASSLEGQGAKNIQYF

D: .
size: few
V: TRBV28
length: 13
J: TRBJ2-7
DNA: TGTGCCAGCAGTTTATTCATGGGTAACGAGCAGTACTTC
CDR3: CASSLFMGNEQYF

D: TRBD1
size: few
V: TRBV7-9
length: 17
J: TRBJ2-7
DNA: TGTGCCAGCAGCTACAGCCCTCGGGACAGGGCCAGCAACGAGCAGTACTTC
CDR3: CASSYSPRDRASNEQYF

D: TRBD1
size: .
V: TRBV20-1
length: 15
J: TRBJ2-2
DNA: TGCAGTGCCCCGGGACAGGGGTTGAACACCGGGGAGCTGTTTTTT
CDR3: CSAPGQGLNTGELFF

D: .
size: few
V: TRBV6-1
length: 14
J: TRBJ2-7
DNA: TGTGCCAGCAGTGAAAGGGGGTTCGACTACGAGCAGTACTTC
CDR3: CASSERGFDYEQYF

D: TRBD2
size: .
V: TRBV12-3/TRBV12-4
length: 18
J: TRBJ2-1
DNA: TGTGCCAGCAGTTTTACGCTAGCGGGAGGACCGCGGGTCAATGAGCAGTTCTTC
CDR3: CASSFTLAGGPRVNEQFF

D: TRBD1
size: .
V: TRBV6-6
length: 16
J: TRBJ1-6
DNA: TGTGCCAGCAGTTCGGGACAGGGCCTCTATAATTCACCCCTCCACTTT
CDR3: CASSSGQGLYNSPLHF

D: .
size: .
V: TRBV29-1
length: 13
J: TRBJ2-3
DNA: TGCAGCTGCGGGGACTTCTACACAGATACGCAGTATTTT
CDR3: CSCGDFYTDTQYF